The 15 T cell receptor beta chains listed next were all sequenced from one sample in a study of T-cell memory formation after mild COVID-19. MiXCR, applied by TCRdb to the 5' RACE reads, yields one record per CDR3 protein. The table includes about 270,000 distinct CDR3 sequences, roughly 17% detected once. Input material: PBMCs or a T cell subset sorted from them (not recorded which). The origin of the receptors is a man aged 18 to 30 who had mild COVID-19 (a few samples of this study predate the infection). Cell type and time point are not known.

The rearrangement links TRBV5-6 to TRBJ2-7; maybe TRBD2 (6 bases). Trimming shortened V by 4 bases and J by 6 bases, and 17 bases separated the two germline ends. The CDR3 runs to 14 residues. Germline CDR1 is SGHDT and CDR2 is YYEEEE. CDR3 region: CASSEWTHGGEQYF. Here the CDR3 DNA reads TGTGCCAGCAGCGAGTGGACCCACGGGGGCGAGCAGTACTTC.

This chain links TRBV5-1 with TRBJ1-1, with D maybe TRBD1 (5 bases). The CDR3 runs 16 residues. The germline gives CDR1 SGHRS, CDR2 YFSETQ. Trimming stripped 7 bases from V and 5 bases from J, with 24 bases between. The CDR3 region has the DNA TGCGCCAGCCGATCCTCCGGGACGCCGGGTAGGACTGAAGCTTTCTTT. This translates into CASRSSGTPGRTEAFF.

This clonotype was detected only a few times. This sequence joins TRBV5-1 and TRBJ2-3; D is perhaps TRBD2 (5 bases). The CDR3 is made up of 14 amino acids. V shed 4 bases and J shed 2 bases, with 11 bases lying between them. The germline CDR1 and CDR2 sequences are SGHRS and YFSETQ. CDR3 nucleotide sequence: TGCGCCAGCAGCCGAGGGTGGAACACAGATACGCAGTATTTT. This codes for CASSRGWNTDTQYF.

This clonotype has ten or more counts. The chain joins TRBV7-2 to TRBJ1-6; D may be TRBD1 (6 bases). V lost 1 base and J lost 6, with 22 bases in between. The CDR3 sequence is 19 residues long. Germline CDR1 SGHTA, CDR2 FQGNSA. The DNA for the CDR3 is TGTGCCAGCAGCTTAGGGATACCGGGACAAGGTCCTATTAATTCACCCCTCCACTTT. Translating it yields CASSLGIPGQGPINSPLHF.

This clonotype was seen at least ten times. The V and J genes are TRBV29-1 and TRBJ2-2; 8 nucleotides line up with TRBD1. Germline CDR1 SQVTM, CDR2 ANQGSEA. The V gene end was trimmed by 0 bases and the J gene end by 10 bases; junction bases not matched to a gene: 4. CDR3 length: 13 residues. CDR3 coding DNA: TGCAGCGTTGAAGATATGGGACAGGTGGAGCTGTTTTTT. Translation: CSVEDMGQVELFF.

This clonotype was counted only a few times. The chain is built from TRBV12-3 or TRBV12-4 and TRBJ1-1; possible D gene TRBD1, 5 bases. CDR3 length: 14 residues. Trimming pared 8 bases from V and 1 base from J, leaving 14 bases between. The chain's CDR3 is CASGSRGANTEAFF. The CDR3, as DNA: TGTGCCAGCGGGTCTCGAGGGGCGAACACTGAAGCTTTCTTT.

The rearrangement joins TRBV4-3 to TRBJ2-7; no firm D call. The CDR3 length is 15 residues. The V gene lost 1 base and the J gene lost 2 bases, with 12 bases spanning the gap. CDR1 and CDR2 from the germline V gene are LGHNA and YSLEER. The CDR3 here is CASSQGVYGPYEQYF. CDR3 nucleotide sequence: TGCGCCAGCAGCCAAGGAGTTTACGGCCCCTACGAGCAGTACTTC.

This clonotype has a handful of counts. This sequence joins TRBV5-4 and TRBJ2-7, with a weak D call TRBD2 (5 bases). The CDR3 consists of 14 residues. CDR1 and CDR2 (germline): SGHNT, YYREEE (reference sequence). The V end was cut by 2 bases, the J end by 4 bases, with 13 bases between. CDR3 sequence reads: CASSFGIQAYEQYV. CDR3 bases: TGTGCCAGCAGCTTCGGGATCCAGGCTTACGAGCAGTACGTC.

The chain links TRBV4-1 to TRBJ1-1; perhaps TRBD1 as D (6 bases). The germline V gene has CDR1 MGHRA and CDR2 YSYEKL. CDR3 length: 16 residues. V was pared by 4 bases and J by 3 bases, with 18 bases between. In DNA form, the CDR3 reads TGCGCCAGCAGCCCCCAGGCTTACGGGGGGCACACTGAAGCTTTCTTT. Translating gives CASSPQAYGGHTEAFF.

The chain couples TRBV6-5 to TRBJ1-3; TRBD1 matches at 7 bases. Trimming cost V 6 bases and J 0 bases; bases outside gene matches: 8. Germline-derived CDR1 and CDR2 are MNHEY and SVGAGI. This CDR3 region has 16 residues. The DNA of the CDR3 is TGTGCCAGCAGGCCGGGACAGTACGTCTCTGGAAACACCATATATTTT. Its translation is CASRPGQYVSGNTIYF.

The chain joins TRBV29-1 to TRBJ2-2; possible D gene TRBD2, 6 bases. Trimming stripped 0 bases from V and 4 bases from J, with 12 bases between. CDR1 and CDR2 from the germline V gene are SQVTM and ANQGSEA. This CDR3 region has 15 residues. Here the CDR3 reads CSVEDMRGSTGELFF. CDR3 nucleotides: TGCAGCGTTGAAGATATGCGGGGTAGCACCGGGGAGCTGTTTTTT.

This chain joins TRBV7-2 and TRBJ2-2; D call uncertain. V was pared by 3 bases and J by 1 base, with 9 bases between. In germline, CDR1 is SGHTA, CDR2 FQGNSA. This CDR3 has 15 amino acids. CDR3 sequence: CASSLGSRNTGELFF. The CDR3 DNA reads TGTGCCAGCAGCTTGGGGTCCCGGAACACCGGGGAGCTGTTTTTT.

In its sample, this clonotype was seen a few times. The chain links TRBV23-1 to TRBJ2-7, with 7 nucleotides matching TRBD1. TRBV23-1 is an open reading frame whose function is uncertain. The CDR3 is 15 residues long. The junction had 8 bases not matched to a gene; V was cut back by 3 bases and J by 3 bases. The DNA for the CDR3 is TGCGCCAGCAGTCACCCTGGGGACAGAGGCTACGAGCAGTACTTC. Translation gives CASSHPGDRGYEQYF.

This rearrangement joins TRBV24-1 to TRBJ1-1; no reliable D call. Germline V CDR1 and CDR2: KGHDR, SFDVKD. The CDR3 consists of 13 residues. V lost 2 bases and J lost 0, with 3 bases in between. Here the CDR3 DNA reads TGTGCCACCAGTGATTCTTTGAACACTGAAGCTTTCTTT. Encoded protein: CATSDSLNTEAFF.

This clonotype was seen a few times. The chain has TRBV4-1 and TRBJ2-3; tentatively, D is TRBD1 or TRBD2 (5 bases each). CDR1 MGHRA and CDR2 YSYEKL come from the germline V gene. Trimming took 3 bases from V and 2 from J, leaving 12 bases between them. This CDR3 contains 15 residues. The CDR3 coding sequence is TGCGCCAGCAGCCAGACCGGGGCTGACACAGATACGCAGTATTTT. It specifies CASSQTGADTDTQYF.